This T cell receptor beta chain derives from a study of blood T cell repertoires in COVID-19. Study at large: Donors in the United States, Italy and Spain gave samples during acute or convalescent COVID-19.

The CDR3 has 12 amino acids. V was pared by 4 bases and J by 5 bases, with 9 bases between. Germline values: CDR1 MDHEN, CDR2 SYDVKM. Participants were aged 18 to 89 years from approximately 25 US areas. Sequencing was performed with immunoSEQ multiplex PCR; in TCRdb, only in-frame clones are kept and a portion is missing. In the table there are under 350,000 clones, about 86% of which are singletons. The material sequenced was PBMCs or T cells enriched from blood (not recorded which). This TCR was recovered from a woman aged 40 to 49 with acute COVID-19. The chain employs TRBV28 and TRBJ2-7; D may be TRBD1 (6 bases). The CDR3 DNA is TGTGCCAGCAGTTCCTCAGGGGACGAGCAGTACTTC. Its translation is CASSSSGDEQYF.